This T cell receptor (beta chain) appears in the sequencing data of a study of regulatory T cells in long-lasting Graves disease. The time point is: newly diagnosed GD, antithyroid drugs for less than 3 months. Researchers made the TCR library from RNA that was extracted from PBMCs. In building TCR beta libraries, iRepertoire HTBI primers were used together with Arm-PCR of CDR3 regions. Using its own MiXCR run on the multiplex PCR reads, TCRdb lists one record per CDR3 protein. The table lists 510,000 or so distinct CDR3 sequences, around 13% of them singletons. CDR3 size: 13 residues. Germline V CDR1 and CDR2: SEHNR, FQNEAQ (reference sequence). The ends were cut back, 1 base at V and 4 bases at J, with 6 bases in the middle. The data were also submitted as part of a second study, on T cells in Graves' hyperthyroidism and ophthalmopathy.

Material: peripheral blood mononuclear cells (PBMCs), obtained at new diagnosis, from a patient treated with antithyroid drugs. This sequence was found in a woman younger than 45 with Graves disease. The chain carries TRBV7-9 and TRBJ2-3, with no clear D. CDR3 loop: CASSLVGPDTQYF. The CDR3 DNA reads TGTGCCAGCAGCTTAGTTGGCCCAGATACGCAGTATTTT.